Listed below are T cell receptor beta chains from one sample, sequenced in a study of blood T cell repertoires in COVID-19. Generated by immunoSEQ multiplex PCR, the TCRdb table keeps only in-frame clones and is missing some. The sample lists 52,000 or so clones, around nine tenths occurring once. Sample: peripheral blood. These receptors were collected from a woman between 65 and 79 years old with active COVID-19. Both conserved end residues are part of each CDR3. The D gene is left open where the match is weak. A row's size may be missing; if present it is once, few, many or a size class.

TRBJ1-4	TRBV5-1	TRBD1	NA	CASSLGMETGGFEKLFF	TGCGCCAGCAGCTTGGGAATGGAGACAGGGGGCTTTGAAAAACTGTTTTTT
TRBJ1-1	TRBV25-1	NA	NA	CASSVMSGGRNTEAFF	TGTGCCAGCAGTGTAATGTCCGGCGGCCGGAACACTGAAGCTTTCTTT
TRBJ1-2	TRBV5-5	NA	NA	CASSTSGGQGLYGYTF	TGTGCCAGCAGCACTTCCGGTGGACAAGGGCTCTATGGCTACACCTTC
TRBJ1-6	TRBV5-1	NA	NA	CASSLEGLSSPLHF	TGCGCCAGCAGCTTGGAGGGGCTGTCTTCACCCCTCCACTTT
TRBJ2-3	TRBV5-1	TRBD2	NA	CASSLVASGPQDTQYF	TGCGCCAGCAGCTTGGTGGCTAGCGGGCCCCAGGATACGCAGTATTTT
TRBJ1-3	TRBV28	NA	NA	CASNRGSGNTIYF	TGTGCCAGCAATCGGGGCTCTGGAAACACCATATATTTT
TRBJ2-2	TRBV20-1	TRBD2	NA	CSASVSGRVGELFF	TGCAGTGCTAGTGTTAGCGGGAGGGTTGGGGAGCTGTTTTTT
TRBJ1-6	TRBV12-3/TRBV12-4	NA	NA	CASSYRESPLHF	TGTGCCAGCAGTTACAGGGAATCACCCCTCCACTTT
TRBJ1-4	TRBV27	TRBD1	NA	CASSSSRGTESGNEKLFF	TGTGCCAGCAGTTCCTCCCGCGGGACAGAATCTGGTAATGAAAAACTGTTTTTT
TRBJ2-3	TRBV28	TRBD1	NA	CASSLLVAGGSDTQYF	TGTGCCAGCAGTTTACTTGTCGCAGGGGGATCAGATACGCAGTATTTT
TRBJ2-3	TRBV4-1	TRBD2	NA	CASSQESSTSGDTDTQYF	TGCGCCAGCAGCCAAGAATCTAGTACTAGCGGGGACACAGATACGCAGTATTTT
TRBJ1-3	TRBV5-1	NA	once	CASSLWAPVSGNTIYF	TGCGCCAGCAGCTTATGGGCCCCAGTCTCTGGAAACACCATATATTTT
TRBJ2-3	TRBV25-1	NA	NA	CASSDPGRGTDTQYF	TGTGCCAGCAGTGACCCAGGGAGGGGGACAGATACGCAGTATTTT
TRBJ2-1	TRBV5-6	NA	NA	CASSVNRGSEIAYNEQFF	TGTGCCAGCAGCGTGAATAGGGGTTCCGAAATAGCCTACAATGAGCAGTTCTTC
TRBJ2-1	TRBV19	TRBD2	NA	CASSIDSSGSRNEQFF	TGTGCCAGTAGTATAGATTCTAGCGGGAGTCGCAATGAGCAGTTCTTC
TRBJ1-2	TRBV6-5	NA	NA	CASSYSRPSEGYTF	TGTGCCAGCAGTTACTCGAGGCCGTCTGAAGGCTACACCTTC
TRBJ1-2	TRBV5-6	NA	few	CASSFGQNYGYTF	TGTGCCAGCAGCTTTGGACAGAACTATGGCTACACCTTC
TRBJ2-1	TRBV4-1	TRBD2	NA	CASSQFLAGANEQFF	TGCGCCAGCAGCCAATTTCTAGCGGGAGCCAATGAGCAGTTCTTC
TRBJ2-5	TRBV6-1	NA	NA	CASSEEDSQETQYF	TGTGCCAGCAGTGAAGAGGACAGTCAAGAGACCCAGTACTTC
TRBJ2-3	TRBV9	TRBD1	NA	CASSPHRGRRSTDTQYF	TGTGCCAGCAGCCCCCATAGGGGGCGACGAAGCACAGATACGCAGTATTTT
TRBJ2-1	TRBV6-1	TRBD2	NA	CASSVGRASGSYNEQFF	TGTGCCAGCAGTGTAGGCAGGGCTAGCGGGAGCTACAATGAGCAGTTCTTC
TRBJ2-3	TRBV12-5	NA	NA	CASGKYGLRDTQYF	TGTGCTAGTGGAAAATACGGACTCCGAGATACGCAGTATTTT
TRBJ1-4	TRBV30	TRBD1	NA	CAWSRQGGEKLFF	TGTGCCTGGAGCCGTCAGGGGGGAGAAAAACTGTTTTTT
TRBJ1-2	TRBV5-1	NA	NA	CASSLVGDNYGYTF	TGCGCCAGCAGCTTGGTCGGGGATAACTATGGCTACACCTTC